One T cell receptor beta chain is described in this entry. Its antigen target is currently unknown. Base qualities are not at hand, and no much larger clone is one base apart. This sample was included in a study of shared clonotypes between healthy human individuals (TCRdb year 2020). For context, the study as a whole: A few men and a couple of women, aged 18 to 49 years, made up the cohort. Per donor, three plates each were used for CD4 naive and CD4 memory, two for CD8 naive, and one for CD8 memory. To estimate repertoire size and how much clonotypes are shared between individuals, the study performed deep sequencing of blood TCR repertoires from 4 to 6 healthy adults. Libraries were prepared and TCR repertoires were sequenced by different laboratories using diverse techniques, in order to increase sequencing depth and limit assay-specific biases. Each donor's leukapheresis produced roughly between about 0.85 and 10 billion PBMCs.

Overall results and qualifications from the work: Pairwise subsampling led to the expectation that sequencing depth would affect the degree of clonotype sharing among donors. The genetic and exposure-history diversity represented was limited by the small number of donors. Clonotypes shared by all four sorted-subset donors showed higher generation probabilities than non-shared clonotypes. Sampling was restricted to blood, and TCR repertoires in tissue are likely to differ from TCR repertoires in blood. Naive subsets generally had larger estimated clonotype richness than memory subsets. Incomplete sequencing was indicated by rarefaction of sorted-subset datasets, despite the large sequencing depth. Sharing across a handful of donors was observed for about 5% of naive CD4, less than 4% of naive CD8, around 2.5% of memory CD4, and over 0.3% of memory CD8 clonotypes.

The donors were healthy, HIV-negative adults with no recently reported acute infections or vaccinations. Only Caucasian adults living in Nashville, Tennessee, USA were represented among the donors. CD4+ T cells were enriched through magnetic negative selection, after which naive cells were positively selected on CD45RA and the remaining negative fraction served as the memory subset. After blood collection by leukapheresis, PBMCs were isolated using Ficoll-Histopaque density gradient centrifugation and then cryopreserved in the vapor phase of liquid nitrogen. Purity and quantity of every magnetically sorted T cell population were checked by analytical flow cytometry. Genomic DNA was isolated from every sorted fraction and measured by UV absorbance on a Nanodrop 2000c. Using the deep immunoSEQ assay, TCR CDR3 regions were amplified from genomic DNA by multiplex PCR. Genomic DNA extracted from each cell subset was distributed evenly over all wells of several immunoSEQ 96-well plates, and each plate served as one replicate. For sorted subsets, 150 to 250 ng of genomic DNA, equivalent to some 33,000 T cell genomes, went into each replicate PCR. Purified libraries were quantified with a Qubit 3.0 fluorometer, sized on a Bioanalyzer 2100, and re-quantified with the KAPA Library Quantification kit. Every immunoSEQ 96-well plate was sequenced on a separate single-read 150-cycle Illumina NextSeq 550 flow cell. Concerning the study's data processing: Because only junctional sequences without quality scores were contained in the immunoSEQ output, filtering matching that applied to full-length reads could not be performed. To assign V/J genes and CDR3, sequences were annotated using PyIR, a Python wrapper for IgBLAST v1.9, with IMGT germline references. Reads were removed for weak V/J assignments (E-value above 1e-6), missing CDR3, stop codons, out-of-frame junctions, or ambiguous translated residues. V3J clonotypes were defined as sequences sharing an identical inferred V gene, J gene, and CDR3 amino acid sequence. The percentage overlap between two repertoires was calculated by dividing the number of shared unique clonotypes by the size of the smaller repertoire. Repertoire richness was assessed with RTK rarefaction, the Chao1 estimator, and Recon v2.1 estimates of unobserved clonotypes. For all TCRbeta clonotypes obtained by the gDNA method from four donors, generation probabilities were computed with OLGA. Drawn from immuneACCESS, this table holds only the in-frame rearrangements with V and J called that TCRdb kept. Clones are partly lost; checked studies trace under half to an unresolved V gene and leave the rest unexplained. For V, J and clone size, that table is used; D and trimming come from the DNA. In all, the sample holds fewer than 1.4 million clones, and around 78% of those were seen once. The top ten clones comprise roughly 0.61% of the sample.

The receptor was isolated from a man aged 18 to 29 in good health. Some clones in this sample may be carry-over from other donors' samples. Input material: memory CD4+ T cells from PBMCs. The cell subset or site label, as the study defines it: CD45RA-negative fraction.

CDR3 region: CASSLPPPYEAKNIQYF. The bases are TGTGCCAGCAGTCTACCCCCTCCATACGAAGCCAAAAACATTCAGTACTTC. Rearrangement joined TRBV28 to TRBJ2-4, with no D gene named confidently. There are 17 amino acids in the CDR3, from cysteine to phenylalanine inclusive. The only DNA kept is the CDR3, 51 bases in frame from the first base. For CDR1 and CDR2, the germline V gene lists MDHEN and SYDVKM. V is cut by 5 bases and J by 0 bases, and the space between the germline ends is 17 bases.